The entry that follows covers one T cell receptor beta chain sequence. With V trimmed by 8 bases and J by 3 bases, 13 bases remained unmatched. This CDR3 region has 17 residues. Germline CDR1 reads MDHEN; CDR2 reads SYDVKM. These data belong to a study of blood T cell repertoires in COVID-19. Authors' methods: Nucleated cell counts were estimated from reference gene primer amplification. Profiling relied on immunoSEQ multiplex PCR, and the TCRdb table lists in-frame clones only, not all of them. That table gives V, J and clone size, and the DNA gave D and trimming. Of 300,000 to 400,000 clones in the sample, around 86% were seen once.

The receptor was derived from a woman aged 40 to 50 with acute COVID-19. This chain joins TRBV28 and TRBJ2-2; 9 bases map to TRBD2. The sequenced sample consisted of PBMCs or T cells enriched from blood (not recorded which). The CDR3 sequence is CASGGLAHFMDTGELFF. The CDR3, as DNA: TGTGCCAGCGGGGGACTAGCCCATTTTATGGACACCGGGGAGCTGTTTTTT.